The 10 T cell receptor beta chains below were found in one sample sequenced in a study of OX40 agonist ivuxolimab in advanced cancers. Clones were read by immunoSEQ multiplex PCR, and TCRdb kept only the in-frame ones, dropping some. Here the sample spans 65,000 to 95,000 clones, roughly 90% being singletons. The specimen comprised CD4+ or CD8+ T cells sorted from blood, sampled in a trial of the OX40 agonist ivuxolimab. The receptors here all came from an adult with an advanced solid tumor such as melanoma, head and neck, liver or kidney cancer.

The J gene is TRBJ2-2, the V gene TRBV5-1; D may be TRBD1 (6 bases). Trimming took 6 bases from V and 5 from J, leaving 17 bases between them. This CDR3 contains 15 residues. The V gene's germline CDR1 is SGHRS and CDR2 YFSETQ. CDR3 DNA: TGCGCCAGCACCCCCCGGGACATAGGGACCGGGGAGCTGTTTTTT. Protein sequence: CASTPRDIGTGELFF.

This rearrangement joins TRBV6-5 to TRBJ2-7; 9 positions agree with TRBD1. Trimming cost V 6 bases and J 4 bases; bases outside gene matches: 10. The germline V gene encodes CDR1 MNHEY and CDR2 SVGAGI. The CDR3 length is 15 residues. The CDR3 DNA sequence: TGTGCCAGCAGAGATTGGACAGGGGCGACATACGAGCAGTACTTC. It translates to CASRDWTGATYEQYF.

The table lists this clone with a count of one. The genes are TRBV4-1 and TRBJ2-1, with TRBD1 identical over 9 bases. CDR3 length: 15 residues. After removal of 4 bases from V and 7 bases from J, the junction contained 8 bases not matched to a gene. CDR1 is MGHRA, CDR2 YSYEKL, per germline. CDR3 protein: CASSLSGTGRNEQFF. CDR3 in DNA: TGCGCCAGCAGCCTATCCGGGACAGGGAGGAATGAGCAGTTCTTC.

This chain connects TRBV29-1 to TRBJ2-7; 8 bases align to TRBD1. Germline lookup yields CDR1 SQVTM and CDR2 ANQGSEA. This CDR3 spans 13 amino acids. The V and J ends lost 7 bases and 3 bases, in that order; junction bases with no gene match: 8. The CDR3 region has the DNA TGCAGCGCAACCGGGACAGGAGGCTACGAGCAGTACTTC. Amino acid sequence: CSATGTGGYEQYF.

The rearrangement uses TRBV29-1 and TRBJ1-4, with a weak D call TRBD1 (5 bases). The CDR3 contains 15 residues. The V gene's germline CDR1 is SQVTM and CDR2 ANQGSEA. V was clipped by 5 bases and J by 4 bases, with 17 bases between them. The CDR3 is CSVFGSRGNNEKLFF. The CDR3 DNA reads as TGCAGCGTTTTTGGGTCCCGGGGGAATAATGAAAAACTGTTTTTT.

About this clone itself: A junction end diverges from the germline sequence, so it may reflect a read error. J is TRBJ2-1 and V is TRBV7-3; D may be TRBD1 (7 bases). Germline V gives CDR1 SGHTA, CDR2 FQGTGA. The CDR3 is 13 residues long. CDR3 residues: CASSITTGREQFF. The CDR3 nucleotides are TGTGCCAGCAGCATAACGACAGGGAGGGAGCAGTTCTTC.

V is TRBV7-6 and J is TRBJ2-2; D unclear. Per the germline V gene, CDR1 is SGHVS and CDR2 is FNYEAQ. Trimming took 1 base from V and 6 from J, leaving 6 bases between them. This CDR3 is 13 amino acids long. The CDR3 region has the DNA TGTGCCAGCAGCTTAGTTTTATCCGGGGAGCTGTTTTTT. It translates to CASSLVLSGELFF. Using reference TRBV7-6 and TRBJ2-2 for the parts outside the CDR3, the full variable domain is GAGVSQSPRYKVTKRGQDVALRCDPISGHVSLYWYRQALGQGPEFLTYFNYEAQQDKSGLPNDRFSAERPEGSISTLTIQRTEQRDSAMYRCASSLVLSGELFFGEGSRLTVL.

This clone was recorded once. The chain employs TRBV11-2 and TRBJ2-7, with 7 bases aligning to TRBD2. The germline V gene encodes CDR1 SGHAT and CDR2 FQNNGV. The CDR3 loop spans 15 amino acids. With 3 bases clipped from V and 2 bases from J, the junction kept 7 bases outside the gene matches. The CDR3 is CASSLRIRGAYEQYF. The CDR3 DNA is TGTGCCAGCAGCTTGAGGATTCGGGGGGCCTACGAGCAGTACTTC.

The rearrangement joins TRBV19 to TRBJ2-3; D is possibly TRBD2 (5 bases). V shed 4 bases and J shed 0 bases, with 17 bases lying between them. CDR3 size: 17 residues. Germline assignment: CDR1 LNHDA and CDR2 SQIVND (reference sequence). CDR3 sequence (DNA): TGTGCCAGTAGTACCTCCCAGAGGGATCCGAGCACAGATACGCAGTATTTT. Translated: CASSTSQRDPSTDTQYF.

The V and J genes are TRBV19 and TRBJ2-1; 12 bases map to TRBD2. The germline V gene encodes CDR1 LNHDA and CDR2 SQIVND (reference sequence). The length of the CDR3 is 17 residues. The trim removed 0 bases at V and 6 bases at J, leaving 6 bases unmatched. The CDR3 protein is CASSIETSGSSFNEQFF. The DNA of the CDR3 is TGTGCCAGTAGTATAGAGACTAGCGGGAGTTCTTTCAATGAGCAGTTCTTC. The whole variable domain, remainder taken from reference TRBV19 and TRBJ2-1, is DGGITQSPKYLFRKEGQNVTLSCEQNLNHDAMYWYRQDPGQGLRLIYYSQIVNDFQKGDIAEGYSVSREKKESFPLTVTSAQKNPTAFYLCASSIETSGSSFNEQFFGPGTRLTVL.